A selection of T cell receptor beta chains follows, all from one sample in a study of identifying expanded T cells in peripheral blood. Data came from immunoSEQ multiplex PCR; TCRdb stores just in-frame clones and leaves some out. The sample holds approximately 56,000 clones, approximately 82% seen once. Sequencing was done on a sample of blood. The receptors come from a person aged 18 to 75 in good health. Both conserved end residues are part of each CDR3. The D gene is left open where the match is weak. The size field is filled for only some rows; it gives once, few, many or a size class.

D gene: .
clone size: .
V gene: TRBV10-3
J gene: TRBJ2-3
CDR3 protein: CAISESGHTDTQYF
CDR3 DNA: TGTGCCATCAGTGAGTCGGGTCACACAGATACGCAGTATTTT

D gene: TRBD1
clone size: .
V gene: TRBV29-1
J gene: TRBJ1-2
CDR3 protein: CSARSGGNSGYTF
CDR3 DNA: TGCAGCGCGCGGTCAGGGGGCAATAGTGGCTACACCTTC

D gene: .
clone size: .
V gene: TRBV30
J gene: TRBJ2-1
CDR3 protein: CAWSPQGIEQFF
CDR3 DNA: TGTGCCTGGAGTCCCCAGGGGATTGAGCAGTTCTTC

D gene: TRBD2
clone size: .
V gene: TRBV6-1
J gene: TRBJ2-5
CDR3 protein: CASSELAGGPETQYF
CDR3 DNA: TGTGCCAGCAGTGAACTAGCGGGAGGGCCAGAGACCCAGTACTTC

D gene: TRBD2
clone size: .
V gene: TRBV6-4
J gene: TRBJ2-1
CDR3 protein: CASSPTSGGYNEQFF
CDR3 DNA: TGTGCCAGCAGTCCGACTAGCGGGGGATACAATGAGCAGTTCTTC

D gene: .
clone size: .
V gene: TRBV2
J gene: TRBJ1-4
CDR3 protein: CASSIQGGDEKLFF
CDR3 DNA: TGTGCCAGCAGTATACAGGGTGGAGATGAAAAACTGTTTTTT

D gene: TRBD1
clone size: .
V gene: TRBV5-8
J gene: TRBJ1-1
CDR3 protein: CASSFRQGGNTEAFF
CDR3 DNA: TGTGCCAGCAGCTTCCGACAGGGGGGCAACACTGAAGCTTTCTTT

D gene: TRBD1
clone size: .
V gene: TRBV28
J gene: TRBJ1-6
CDR3 protein: CASRIRQGPLHF
CDR3 DNA: TGTGCCAGCAGAATCAGACAGGGACCCCTCCACTTT

D gene: TRBD2
clone size: once
V gene: TRBV14
J gene: TRBJ2-3
CDR3 protein: CASSPGRGLAGGPSADTQYF
CDR3 DNA: TGTGCCAGCAGCCCCGGCAGGGGACTAGCGGGAGGGCCTAGCGCAGATACGCAGTATTTT

D gene: TRBD1
clone size: .
V gene: TRBV9
J gene: TRBJ2-1
CDR3 protein: CASSENRQGGNEQFF
CDR3 DNA: TGTGCCAGCAGCGAAAATCGACAGGGCGGTAATGAGCAGTTCTTC

D gene: .
clone size: .
V gene: TRBV27
J gene: TRBJ1-5
CDR3 protein: CASRPPGSNQPQHF
CDR3 DNA: TGTGCCAGCCGTCCCCCGGGGAGCAATCAGCCCCAGCATTTT

D gene: .
clone size: .
V gene: TRBV5-6
J gene: TRBJ2-5
CDR3 protein: CASSLGLAQYF
CDR3 DNA: TGTGCCAGCAGCTTGGGTCTGGCCCAGTACTTC

D gene: .
clone size: .
V gene: TRBV18
J gene: TRBJ2-7
CDR3 protein: CASSPAAGNSYEQYF
CDR3 DNA: TGTGCCAGCTCACCGGCGGCAGGGAACTCCTACGAGCAGTACTTC

D gene: .
clone size: .
V gene: TRBV7-7
J gene: TRBJ2-1
CDR3 protein: CASSLGRGRTQSEQFF
CDR3 DNA: TGTGCCAGCAGCTTAGGGAGGGGTAGGACACAATCTGAGCAGTTCTTC

D gene: .
clone size: .
V gene: TRBV6-1
J gene: TRBJ1-2
CDR3 protein: CASSPGQGPFYGYTF
CDR3 DNA: TGTGCCAGCAGTCCGGGACAAGGGCCCTTTTATGGCTACACCTTC

D gene: TRBD1
clone size: .
V gene: TRBV5-6
J gene: TRBJ1-5
CDR3 protein: CASSSGQGLREPQHF
CDR3 DNA: TGTGCCAGCAGCTCGGGACAGGGGTTGAGGGAGCCCCAGCATTTT

D gene: .
clone size: .
V gene: TRBV23-1
J gene: TRBJ1-2
CDR3 protein: CASSLPLQTF
CDR3 DNA: TGCGCCAGCAGTCTTCCATTACAGACCTTC

D gene: TRBD2
clone size: once
V gene: TRBV18
J gene: TRBJ2-7
CDR3 protein: CASSPVAGGPHEQYF
CDR3 DNA: TGTGCCAGCTCACCCGTAGCGGGAGGGCCCCACGAGCAGTACTTC

D gene: TRBD2
clone size: .
V gene: TRBV28
J gene: TRBJ2-5
CDR3 protein: CASRDSGRQQETQYF
CDR3 DNA: TGTGCCAGCAGAGATAGCGGGAGGCAACAAGAGACCCAGTACTTC

D gene: .
clone size: .
V gene: TRBV11-3
J gene: TRBJ2-7
CDR3 protein: CASEGGLYEQYF
CDR3 DNA: TGTGCCAGCGAGGGGGGGCTTTACGAGCAGTACTTC

D gene: TRBD2
clone size: .
V gene: TRBV14
J gene: TRBJ2-5
CDR3 protein: CASSPGLGIKKTQYF
CDR3 DNA: TGTGCCAGCAGCCCAGGACTAGGGATTAAAAAGACCCAGTACTTC

D gene: .
clone size: once
V gene: TRBV6-5
J gene: TRBJ1-2
CDR3 protein: CASSQEDNYGYTF
CDR3 DNA: TGTGCCAGCAGTCAGGAGGATAACTATGGCTACACCTTC

D gene: TRBD2
clone size: .
V gene: TRBV6-5
J gene: TRBJ2-3
CDR3 protein: CASSLAGGYTDTQYF
CDR3 DNA: TGTGCCAGCAGTCTAGCGGGGGGCTACACAGATACGCAGTATTTT

D gene: TRBD2
clone size: .
V gene: TRBV5-1
J gene: TRBJ2-5
CDR3 protein: CASSSGLAALQETQYF
CDR3 DNA: TGCGCCAGCAGCTCAGGACTAGCGGCGCTCCAAGAGACCCAGTACTTC

D gene: .
clone size: .
V gene: TRBV4-3
J gene: TRBJ2-1
CDR3 protein: CASSQTFTLGNEQFF
CDR3 DNA: TGCGCCAGCAGCCAGACATTTACCCTTGGGAATGAGCAGTTCTTC

D gene: TRBD2
clone size: few
V gene: TRBV2
J gene: TRBJ2-7
CDR3 protein: CASGTNAYEQYF
CDR3 DNA: TGTGCCAGCGGGACTAATGCCTACGAGCAGTACTTC

D gene: .
clone size: .
V gene: TRBV7-2
J gene: TRBJ2-3
CDR3 protein: CASSLRAATDTQYF
CDR3 DNA: TGTGCCAGCAGCTTACGGGCGGCCACAGATACGCAGTATTTT

D gene: .
clone size: .
V gene: TRBV4-2
J gene: TRBJ1-3
CDR3 protein: CASSQDGGATSGNTIYF
CDR3 DNA: TGTGCCAGCAGCCAAGATGGAGGGGCGACCTCTGGAAACACCATATATTTT

D gene: .
clone size: .
V gene: TRBV4-2
J gene: TRBJ1-1
CDR3 protein: CASSQGPNTEAFF
CDR3 DNA: TGTGCCAGCAGCCAAGGGCCGAACACTGAAGCTTTCTTT

D gene: TRBD1
clone size: few
V gene: TRBV7-2
J gene: TRBJ2-7
CDR3 protein: CASSLSHIRQGSLYEQYF
CDR3 DNA: TGTGCCAGCAGCTTATCGCATATCCGACAGGGTAGTCTCTACGAGCAGTACTTC

D gene: TRBD2
clone size: .
V gene: TRBV5-4
J gene: TRBJ2-5
CDR3 protein: CASSRPAGGLETQYF
CDR3 DNA: TGTGCCAGCAGCCGGCCAGCGGGAGGCCTTGAGACCCAGTACTTC

D gene: TRBD1
clone size: .
V gene: TRBV19
J gene: TRBJ2-5
CDR3 protein: CASSIGGQQETQYF
CDR3 DNA: TGTGCCAGTAGTATAGGGGGACAGCAAGAGACCCAGTACTTC

D gene: .
clone size: .
V gene: TRBV30
J gene: TRBJ1-2
CDR3 protein: CAWTFSHYGYTF
CDR3 DNA: TGTGCCTGGACCTTCTCACACTATGGCTACACCTTC

D gene: .
clone size: .
V gene: TRBV7-9
J gene: TRBJ2-3
CDR3 protein: CASSLGFRSTDTQYF
CDR3 DNA: TGTGCCAGCAGCTTAGGCTTTAGGAGCACAGATACGCAGTATTTT

D gene: .
clone size: .
V gene: TRBV6-1
J gene: TRBJ1-6
CDR3 protein: CASKDGSPLHF
CDR3 DNA: TGTGCCAGCAAGGACGGTTCACCCCTCCACTTT

D gene: .
clone size: .
V gene: TRBV19
J gene: TRBJ1-6
CDR3 protein: CASSMDKGRSNSPLHF
CDR3 DNA: TGTGCCAGTAGTATGGACAAGGGACGTTCGAATTCACCCCTCCACTTT

D gene: .
clone size: .
V gene: TRBV7-8
J gene: TRBJ2-5
CDR3 protein: CASGLQETQYF
CDR3 DNA: TGTGCCAGCGGTCTACAAGAGACCCAGTACTTC

D gene: .
clone size: .
V gene: TRBV6-1
J gene: TRBJ1-2
CDR3 protein: CASMDWSLTYGYTF
CDR3 DNA: TGTGCCAGCATGGATTGGTCCTTAACTTATGGCTACACCTTC

D gene: .
clone size: .
V gene: TRBV27
J gene: TRBJ2-1
CDR3 protein: CASSPSLRDNEQFF
CDR3 DNA: TGTGCCAGCAGTCCCTCTCTCAGGGACAATGAGCAGTTCTTC

D gene: .
clone size: .
V gene: TRBV15
J gene: TRBJ1-5
CDR3 protein: CATSRDQAVQPQHF
CDR3 DNA: TGTGCCACCAGCAGAGATCAGGCAGTTCAGCCCCAGCATTTT

D gene: .
clone size: .
V gene: TRBV18
J gene: TRBJ1-1
CDR3 protein: CASSPPRAGTEAFF
CDR3 DNA: TGTGCCAGCTCCCCACCACGGGCGGGCACTGAAGCTTTCTTT

D gene: TRBD1
clone size: .
V gene: TRBV6-6
J gene: TRBJ1-2
CDR3 protein: CASSSQGGGSYGYTF
CDR3 DNA: TGTGCCAGCAGTTCGCAGGGGGGGGGCAGCTATGGCTACACCTTC

D gene: TRBD1
clone size: .
V gene: TRBV9
J gene: TRBJ1-2
CDR3 protein: CASTQGASYGYTF
CDR3 DNA: TGTGCCAGCACCCAGGGGGCGTCCTATGGCTACACCTTC

D gene: TRBD1
clone size: .
V gene: TRBV9
J gene: TRBJ2-5
CDR3 protein: CASSVRTGTEMETQYF
CDR3 DNA: TGTGCCAGCAGCGTACGGACAGGGACGGAGATGGAGACCCAGTACTTC

D gene: TRBD2
clone size: .
V gene: TRBV7-8
J gene: TRBJ2-5
CDR3 protein: CASSSQTSGYQETQYF
CDR3 DNA: TGTGCCAGCAGCTCACAGACTAGCGGGTACCAAGAGACCCAGTACTTC

D gene: TRBD1
clone size: .
V gene: TRBV18
J gene: TRBJ1-1
CDR3 protein: CASSPGSASGTVNTEAFF
CDR3 DNA: TGTGCCAGCTCACCAGGGTCGGCTAGTGGGACAGTAAACACTGAAGCTTTCTTT

D gene: .
clone size: .
V gene: TRBV12-5
J gene: TRBJ1-2
CDR3 protein: CASGPSVGPSSTF
CDR3 DNA: TGTGCTAGTGGTCCCTCGGTGGGCCCCAGTTCCACCTTC

D gene: TRBD1
clone size: .
V gene: TRBV15
J gene: TRBJ2-5
CDR3 protein: CATSSLPPGGAETQYF
CDR3 DNA: TGTGCCACCAGCAGTCTCCCTCCAGGGGGCGCAGAGACCCAGTACTTC

D gene: TRBD1
clone size: .
V gene: TRBV6-5
J gene: TRBJ1-1
CDR3 protein: CASSFGQGGTEAFF
CDR3 DNA: TGTGCCAGCAGCTTTGGACAGGGGGGGACTGAAGCTTTCTTT

D gene: .
clone size: .
V gene: TRBV2
J gene: TRBJ1-4
CDR3 protein: CASGVDSVNEKLFF
CDR3 DNA: TGTGCCAGCGGGGTGGACAGCGTTAATGAAAAACTGTTTTTT

D gene: .
clone size: .
V gene: TRBV6-5
J gene: TRBJ1-2
CDR3 protein: CASSYGYGNYGYTF
CDR3 DNA: TGTGCCAGCAGTTACGGGTACGGGAACTATGGCTACACCTTC

D gene: TRBD1
clone size: .
V gene: TRBV7-9
J gene: TRBJ1-2
CDR3 protein: CASSSRDRASIGYTF
CDR3 DNA: TGTGCCAGCAGCTCCCGGGACAGGGCGTCTATCGGCTACACCTTC

D gene: TRBD2
clone size: .
V gene: TRBV6-5
J gene: TRBJ2-3
CDR3 protein: CASSRRLARTDTQYF
CDR3 DNA: TGTGCCAGCAGCCGCCGACTAGCTCGGACAGATACGCAGTATTTT

D gene: .
clone size: .
V gene: TRBV9
J gene: TRBJ1-1
CDR3 protein: CASSPDPTGRTFF
CDR3 DNA: TGTGCCAGCAGCCCAGACCCGACGGGGCGAACTTTCTTT

D gene: .
clone size: .
V gene: TRBV9
J gene: TRBJ2-7
CDR3 protein: CASSPRLAYEQYF
CDR3 DNA: TGTGCCAGCAGCCCTCGACTAGCCTACGAGCAGTACTTC

D gene: .
clone size: .
V gene: TRBV5-1
J gene: TRBJ2-5
CDR3 protein: CASSREETQYF
CDR3 DNA: TGCGCCAGCAGCCGAGAAGAGACCCAGTACTTC

D gene: .
clone size: .
V gene: TRBV7-6
J gene: TRBJ2-7
CDR3 protein: CASSRETVYEQYF
CDR3 DNA: TGTGCCAGCAGCCGAGAGACAGTCTACGAGCAGTACTTC

D gene: .
clone size: .
V gene: TRBV7-2
J gene: TRBJ1-1
CDR3 protein: CASSSRVSTEAFF
CDR3 DNA: TGTGCCAGCAGCTCCAGGGTGAGCACTGAAGCTTTCTTT

D gene: .
clone size: .
V gene: TRBV30
J gene: TRBJ2-1
CDR3 protein: CAWSGGWSSYNEQFF
CDR3 DNA: TGTGCCTGGAGCGGCGGGTGGAGCTCCTACAATGAGCAGTTCTTC